Below are 8 T cell receptor beta chains sequenced from a single sample in a study of CD8+CD57+ T cells in acquired aplastic anemia. Flow cytometry had shown expanded CD8+CD57+ cells in the patients chosen for sequencing. TCR beta VDJ and CDR3 were profiled, and genomic DNA was the template. TCRdb redid the calling of the reads with MiXCR, one entry per CDR3 protein. The sample lists 260,000 or so distinct CDR3 sequences, about 44% occurring once. Sequencing input: sorted CD4+, CD8+, or CD8+CD57+ T cells (not recorded which) from PBMCs. The receptors were gathered from a human donor with aplastic anemia.

Many counts were recorded for this clonotype. V gene TRBV4-3 combines with J gene TRBJ2-6, with 10 bases identical to TRBD2. This CDR3 has 17 amino acids. CDR1 is LGHNA and CDR2 is YSLEER in the germline V gene. Germline trimming cut 1 base from V and 0 bases from J; bases unmatched to any gene: 0. In DNA, the CDR3 is TGCGCCAGCAGCCAAGTAGCGGGGGGCTCTGGGGCCAACGTCCTGACTTTC. This gives the protein CASSQVAGGSGANVLTF.

The rearrangement uses TRBV7-9 and TRBJ1-1; D remains ambiguous. Trimming cost V 0 bases and J 7 bases, with 9 bases left between them. There are 13 residues in the CDR3. The germline V gene has CDR1 SEHNR and CDR2 FQNEAQ (reference sequence). DNA of the CDR3: TGTGCCAGCAGCTTAGCTTGGGGTAGTGAAGCTTTCTTT. Protein sequence: CASSLAWGSEAFF. Full variable domain (remainder filled in from reference TRBV7-9 and TRBJ1-1): DTGVSQNPRHKITKRGQNVTFRCDPISEHNRLYWYRQTLGQGPEFLTYFQNEAQLEKSRLLSDRFSAERPKGSFSTLEIQRTEQGDSAMYLCASSLAWGSEAFFGQGTRLTVV.

This clonotype was recorded many times. This chain connects TRBV5-1 to TRBJ1-1; the D is unclear. The V and J ends lost 4 bases and 6 bases respectively, with 13 bases between them. From germline, CDR1 is SGHRS and CDR2 YFSETQ. The CDR3 sequence is 13 residues long. In DNA, the CDR3 is TGCGCCAGCAGCGAGGACCGATTATCTGAAGCTTTCTTT. Residues: CASSEDRLSEAFF.

On this clonotype: One end of the junction varies from germline; a read error may be responsible. The V call is TRBV6-1, the J call TRBJ1-5, with TRBD1 as a possible D gene (5 bases). The CDR3 consists of 11 residues. Germline V gene sequence: CDR1 MNHNS, CDR2 SASEGT. CDR3 DNA: TGCGCCAGCGGAGACAGCTCCTACGAGCATTTT. Protein: CASGDSSYEHF.

This chain's CDR3 is CASSARMTSGGITDTQYF. The CDR3 bases are TGTGCCAGCAGCGCGAGGATGACTAGCGGGGGGATCACAGATACGCAGTATTTT. This chain links TRBV9 with TRBJ2-3; 13 bases fit TRBD2. Germline-derived CDR1 and CDR2 are SGDLS and YYNGEE. The V and J ends lost 3 bases and 2 bases, in that order; junction bases with no gene match: 9. The CDR3 totals 18 residues.

The chain employs TRBV7-9 and TRBJ1-1, with D uncertain. Germline-derived CDR1 and CDR2 are SEHNR and FQNEAQ (reference sequence). With 1 base removed from V and 3 bases from J, the gap between germline ends came to 12 bases. The CDR3 length is 15 residues. The CDR3 nucleotides read TGTGCCAGCAGCTTAGTAACCGCCACATACACTGAAGCTTTCTTT. Encoded protein: CASSLVTATYTEAFF.

This chain links TRBV28 with TRBJ2-5, with TRBD2 matching over 11 bases. CDR1 and CDR2 from the germline V gene are MDHEN and SYDVKM. The CDR3 is 16 residues long. V shed 6 bases, J shed 2 bases, and the junction held 8 bases outside the gene matches. The DNA of the CDR3 is TGTGCCAGCAGGCGACTAGCGGGGACTACACAAGAGACCCAGTACTTC. This gives the protein CASRRLAGTTQETQYF. Together with reference TRBV28 and TRBJ2-5, the CDR3 gives the full variable domain: DVKVTQSSRYLVKRTGEKVFLECVQDMDHENMFWYRQDPGLGLRLIYFSYDVKMKEKGDIPEGYSVSREKKERFSLILESASTNQTSMYLCASRRLAGTTQETQYFGPGTRLLVL.

The J gene is TRBJ2-7, the V gene TRBV29-1; tentatively, D is TRBD1 or TRBD2 (5 bases each). With 6 bases removed from V and 3 bases from J, the gap between germline ends came to 9 bases. This CDR3 spans 11 amino acids. From germline, CDR1 is SQVTM and CDR2 ANQGSEA. CDR3 nucleotides: TGCAGCGTGGGACGGAGCTACGAGCAGTACTTC. It yields the protein CSVGRSYEQYF.